One sample yielded the 13 T cell receptor beta chains listed below, sequenced in a study of shared clonotypes between healthy human individuals. The naive CD8 fraction comprised CD45RO-negative cells positively selected for CCR7 and excluded terminally differentiated effector memory CD45RA+ cells. Clones were read by immunoSEQ multiplex PCR, and TCRdb kept only the in-frame ones, dropping some. Of roughly 770,000 clones detected, around 96% appear once; the ten largest clones hold roughly 0.23%. Sequencing was carried out using naive CD8+ T cells sorted from blood. These TCRs come from a man younger than 45 in good health.

The chain joins TRBV28 to TRBJ1-3; D remains ambiguous. There are 16 residues in the CDR3. Trimming took 6 bases from V and 0 from J, leaving 15 bases between them. Germline CDR1 is MDHEN and CDR2 is SYDVKM. Here the CDR3 DNA reads TGTGCCAGCAGAACTCTAGATGAGATCTCTGGAAACACCATATATTTT. It translates to CASRTLDEISGNTIYF.

The rearrangement uses TRBV7-6 and TRBJ2-2, with a weak D call TRBD2 (5 bases). The CDR3 length is 13 residues. Trimming cost V 5 bases and J 9 bases, with 13 bases left between them. Germline V lookup: CDR1 SGHVS, CDR2 FNYEAQ. The CDR3 region is CASSPREARELFF. CDR3 bases: TGTGCCAGCAGCCCCCGGGAAGCCAGGGAGCTGTTTTTT.

This chain joins TRBV25-1 and TRBJ2-1; no firm D call. Germline V lookup: CDR1 MGHDK, CDR2 SYGVNS. The CDR3 extends over 13 amino acids. V lost 5 bases and J lost 3, with 8 bases in between. CDR3 in amino acids: CASSLADYNEQFF. The CDR3 DNA follows: TGTGCCAGCAGTTTAGCCGACTACAATGAGCAGTTCTTC. The variable domain in full, completed from reference TRBV25-1 and TRBJ2-1, reads EADIYQTPRYLVIGTGKKITLECSQTMGHDKMYWYQQDPGMELHLIHYSYGVNSTEKGDLSSESTVSRIRTEHFPLTLESARPSHTSQYLCASSLADYNEQFFGPGTRLTVL.

J is TRBJ2-4 and V is TRBV28; 9 nucleotides align to TRBD2. CDR3 length: 15 amino acids. Germline CDR1 is MDHEN and CDR2 is SYDVKM. The ends lost 5 bases at V and 4 bases at J; junction bases unmatched: 6. CDR3 in amino acids: CASSPIAGEKNIQYF. CDR3 bases: TGTGCCAGCAGTCCTATAGCGGGAGAAAAAAACATTCAGTACTTC.

The gene calls are TRBV30 and TRBJ1-2; TRBD1 aligns across 9 bases. V dropped 2 bases and J dropped 6; count of bases not matched to a gene: 10. There are 15 residues in the CDR3. Germline V gives CDR1 GTSNPN, CDR2 SVGIG (reference sequence). CDR3 loop: CAWSPGTGKWDGYTF. Written as DNA, the CDR3 is TGTGCCTGGAGTCCCGGGACAGGGAAGTGGGATGGCTACACCTTC.

This clone came up once. V usage is TRBV27 and J usage is TRBJ1-2; TRBD1 agrees at 8 bases. Unmatched junction bases numbered 9, after V lost 8 bases and J lost 4 bases. CDR3 size: 14 residues. Germline assignment: CDR1 MNHEY and CDR2 SMNVEV (reference sequence). As DNA, the CDR3 is TGTGCCAGCGGCCCCCGAGGGACAGGCTATGGCTACACCTTC. It encodes CASGPRGTGYGYTF.

This chain links TRBV11-3 with TRBJ1-1; D not resolved. The V gene lost 5 bases and the J gene lost 1 base, with 11 bases spanning the gap. The germline V gene encodes CDR1 SGHNT and CDR2 YENEEA. The CDR3 spans 14 residues. The CDR3 nucleotides read TGTGCCAGCAGCCGAGGAGAGACGAACACTGAAGCTTTCTTT. As protein: CASSRGETNTEAFF.

This chain uses TRBV29-1 with TRBJ2-1, with D perhaps assigned TRBD1 or TRBD2 (5 bases each). The CDR3 totals 12 residues. Germline loops: CDR1 SQVTM, CDR2 ANQGSEA. V shed 5 bases and J shed 10 bases, with 15 bases lying between them. CDR3: CSVIRDPREQFF. CDR3 DNA: TGCAGCGTTATCCGGGACCCTCGAGAGCAGTTCTTC.

V usage is TRBV27 and J usage is TRBJ2-7, with 9 bases fitting TRBD1. Germline CDR1 is MNHEY and CDR2 is SMNVEV (reference sequence). The CDR3 has 15 residues. Losses at the gene ends were 5 bases for V and 3 bases for J; bases not matched to a gene: 8. CDR3 DNA sequence: TGTGCCAGCAGTCTTTCCGGGACAGGGTACTACGAGCAGTACTTC. It yields the protein CASSLSGTGYYEQYF.

The chain employs TRBV10-3 and TRBJ2-2; 11 bases match TRBD2. This CDR3 is 20 amino acids long. Per the germline V gene, CDR1 is ENHRY and CDR2 is SYGVKD. V was clipped by 5 bases and J by 3 bases; unmatched bases: 17. The CDR3 is CAISSDPGTSGRMDTGELFF. The CDR3 bases are TGTGCCATCAGTTCCGACCCCGGGACTAGCGGACGAATGGACACCGGGGAGCTGTTTTTT.

The gene calls are TRBV29-1 and TRBJ1-1; no reliable D call. The CDR3 has 12 residues. With 4 bases removed from V and 1 base from J, the gap between germline ends came to 7 bases. The germline V gene encodes CDR1 SQVTM and CDR2 ANQGSEA. The CDR3 nucleotides read TGCAGCGTTGCACGGACGAACACTGAAGCTTTCTTT. As protein: CSVARTNTEAFF. Full variable domain (missing parts from reference TRBV29-1 and TRBJ1-1): SAVISQKPSRDICQRGTSLTIQCQVDSQVTMMFWYRQQPGQSLTLIATANQGSEATYESGFVIDKFPISRPNLTFSTLTVSNMSPEDSSIYLCSVARTNTEAFFGQGTRLTVV.

This rearrangement joins TRBV9 to TRBJ1-2; D is possibly TRBD1 (6 bases). V was pared by 3 bases and J by 0 bases, with 12 bases between. The CDR3 covers 15 residues. Germline lookup yields CDR1 SGDLS and CDR2 YYNGEE. CDR3 DNA sequence: TGTGCCAGCAGCGACCGACAGGCCTCTAACTATGGCTACACCTTC. It is translated as CASSDRQASNYGYTF.

The chain recombines TRBV5-1 with TRBJ2-3; a possible D gene is TRBD2 (6 bases). CDR3 length: 15 residues. Looked up from germline, CDR1 is SGHRS and CDR2 is YFSETQ. V gave up 7 bases and J gave up 3 bases, with 18 bases separating them. The CDR3 spells CASQYSGAWTDTQYF. The CDR3 DNA follows: TGCGCCAGCCAATACTCGGGAGCTTGGACAGATACGCAGTATTTT.